Listed below are T cell receptor beta chains from one sample, sequenced in a study of blood T cell repertoires in COVID-19. Assay: immunoSEQ multiplex PCR; the TCRdb copy retains only in-frame clones and omits some. The table records under 150,000 clones, around 85% of them present only once. Sequencing was carried out using peripheral blood. Receptor source: a man aged 50 to 59 with acute or convalescent COVID-19. Both conserved end residues are part of each CDR3. Fields, in order: CDR3 DNA, CDR3 protein, V gene, J gene, D gene. A D gene is named only where the DNA matches it firmly.

TGCGCCAGCAGCCAAGCAGGCATAATAACCACTGAAGCTTTCTTT	CASSQAGIITTEAFF	TRBV4-1	TRBJ1-1	NA
TGTGCCGGGCGCCTGACAGGGAACACCGGGGAGCTGTTTTTT	CAGRLTGNTGELFF	TRBV30	TRBJ2-2	NA
TGTGCCAGCGGACAGGGGCCCGACAATGAGCAGTTCTTC	CASGQGPDNEQFF	TRBV11-3	TRBJ2-1	TRBD1
TGTGCCAGCAGCTTCCTCACGGGGGAAGCCTACAATGAGCAGTTCTTC	CASSFLTGEAYNEQFF	TRBV11-2	TRBJ2-1	NA
TGTGCTAGTGGCGGGGGGAGGCCCCAGCATTTT	CASGGGRPQHF	TRBV12-5	TRBJ1-5	NA
TGTGCCAGCAGTCGACGACAGGCAGACACCGGGGAGCTGTTTTTT	CASSRRQADTGELFF	TRBV6-2/TRBV6-3	TRBJ2-2	NA
TGCGCCAGCAGCTCCGGGGTGGCGGGGGTTCAAGAGACCCAGTACTTC	CASSSGVAGVQETQYF	TRBV5-1	TRBJ2-5	TRBD2
TGTGCCAGCCGTGACAGGGAGGTTCAGCCCCAGCATTTT	CASRDREVQPQHF	TRBV19	TRBJ1-5	TRBD1
TGTGCCAGCAGCGAACAGGGTCGGGGCACTGAAGCTTTCTTT	CASSEQGRGTEAFF	TRBV3-1/TRBV3-2	TRBJ1-1	NA
TGTGCCAGCAGTTTCACTCCGGGGGGGCCAACAGATACGCAGTATTTT	CASSFTPGGPTDTQYF	TRBV2	TRBJ2-3	TRBD2